This TCR beta chain came from a study of blood T cell repertoires in COVID-19. At the level of the study: Samples representing acute and convalescent COVID-19 were sourced from the United States, Italy and Spain.

Original analysis: Amplification of reference gene primers provided the estimated nucleated cell counts. Using immunoSEQ multiplex PCR, the repertoire was profiled, and TCRdb retains in-frame clones only, with some absent. The V and J calls and clone size are taken from that table; D and trimming were inferred from the DNA. Of 130,000 or so clones listed, 86% are singletons. Per germline, CDR1 MGHDK and CDR2 SYGVNS. The CDR3 sequence is 13 residues long. The rearrangement joins TRBV25-1 to TRBJ2-7, with TRBD1 matching 9 bases. Sequenced: peripheral blood. This sequence was found in a man aged 40-55 years with acute or convalescent COVID-19. The CDR3 sequence is CSSGGTGTYEQYF. In DNA form, the CDR3 reads TGTTCTAGCGGAGGGACAGGGACCTACGAGCAGTACTTC.